This TCR beta chain was found in a study of sequential checkpoint blockade in melanoma. Study information: Arm A got nivolumab then ipilimumab; arm B the reverse, 1:1. After both sequences, patients received maintenance nivolumab.

Clones were read by immunoSEQ multiplex PCR, and TCRdb kept only the in-frame ones, dropping some. The sample includes just under 20,000 clones, about 80% of them seen just once. The table lists this clone with a few counts. Different DNA sequences within this sample yield the same CDR3. Germline V gene data show CDR1 as SEHNR and CDR2 as FQNEAQ (reference sequence). This CDR3 spans 12 amino acids. V was clipped by 6 bases and J by 2 bases, with 8 bases between them. Specified treatment: randomized to nivolumab then ipilimumab (arm A) or the reverse (arm B). None of the patients previously received DNA-damaging chemotherapy. PBMC sorting kept live CD3+CD8+ cells without CD19 or CD56.

The receptor comes from a human donor with melanoma. Sample: CD8+ T cells sorted from blood (inferred from file names), taken from a patient given nivolumab and ipilimumab in sequence. The V call is TRBV7-9, the J call TRBJ2-7; D may be TRBD2 (5 bases). The CDR3 spells CASSSGTYEQYF. CDR3 in DNA: TGTGCCAGCAGTTCGGGAACCTACGAGCAGTACTTC.